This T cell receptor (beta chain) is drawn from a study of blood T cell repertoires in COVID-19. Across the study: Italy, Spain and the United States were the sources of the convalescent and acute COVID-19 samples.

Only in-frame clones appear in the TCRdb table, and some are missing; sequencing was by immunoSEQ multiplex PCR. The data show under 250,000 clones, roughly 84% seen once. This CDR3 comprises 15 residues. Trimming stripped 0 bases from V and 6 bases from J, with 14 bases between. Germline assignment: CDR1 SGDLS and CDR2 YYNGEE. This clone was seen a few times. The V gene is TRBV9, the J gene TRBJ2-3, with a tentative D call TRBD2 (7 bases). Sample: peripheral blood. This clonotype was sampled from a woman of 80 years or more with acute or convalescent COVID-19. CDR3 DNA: TGTGCCAGCAGCGTAGAGGTGGGGGGGCCTGATACGCAGTATTTT. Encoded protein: CASSVEVGGPDTQYF.